The 2 T cell receptor beta chains below were found in one sample sequenced in a study of T cell repertoires in ileal Crohn's disease. Time point defined: inflamed ileum from the surgical specimen. Sequencing used immunoSEQ multiplex PCR; TCRdb keeps in-frame clones, though not all of them. The top ten clones hold approximately 4% of a sample with 1,500 to 2,000 clones, more than 75% of them seen once. The sequenced sample consisted of ileal tissue. Source of these receptors: an adult with Crohn's disease.

This sequence joins TRBV7-7 and TRBJ2-5; 7 nucleotides match TRBD2. Germline V gene lookup returns CDR1 SSHAT and CDR2 FNYEAQ (reference sequence). Trimming removed 1 base from V and 5 bases from J; junction bases left unmatched: 7. This CDR3 has 15 amino acids. CDR3 coding DNA: TGTGCCAGCAGCTTAGTTGCGGGAGAGGGGGAGACCCAGTACTTC. Its translation: CASSLVAGEGETQYF.

This clone was found a few times. The rearrangement uses TRBV2 and TRBJ2-3, with 7 bases matching TRBD2. Germline V gene sequence: CDR1 SNHLY, CDR2 FYNNEI. There are 15 residues in the CDR3. V shed 4 bases, J shed 2 bases, and the junction held 6 bases outside the gene matches. The CDR3 DNA follows: TGTGCCAGCAGTGGGAGGGAGGGGTTCACAGATACGCAGTATTTT. It codes for CASSGREGFTDTQYF.